Listed below are T cell receptor beta chains from one sample, sequenced in a study of blood T cell repertoires in COVID-19. TCRdb's table, derived via immunoSEQ multiplex PCR, lists solely in-frame clones and lacks some. The top ten hold under 1.3% of the sample, which has 300,000 or so clones, roughly 84% seen once. The sample comprised PBMCs or T cells enriched from blood (not recorded which). The receptors come from a woman aged 25-40 years who had recovered from COVID-19. CDR3s include the opening cysteine and the closing phenylalanine or tryptophan. The D gene is left open where the match is weak. Part of the rows lack a size; the others show once, few, many or a class for expanded clones.

abundance | d_gene | j_gene | v_gene | CDR3aa | CDR3nt
- | TRBD1 | TRBJ1-3 | TRBV5-4 | CASSFRGPGNTIYF | TGTGCCAGCAGCTTCAGGGGGCCCGGAAACACCATATATTTT
- | - | TRBJ2-4 | TRBV28 | CASSLGGRVMTIQYF | TGTGCCAGCAGTTTGGGGGGGCGGGTAATGACCATTCAGTACTTC
few | - | TRBJ1-2 | TRBV19 | CASLQAPGGYTF | TGTGCCAGCTTACAGGCGCCCGGCGGCTACACCTTC
once | TRBD1 | TRBJ1-2 | TRBV11-3 | CASSSQGQAGGYTF | TGTGCCAGCAGCTCTCAAGGACAGGCAGGGGGCTACACCTTC
- | TRBD2 | TRBJ2-1 | TRBV28 | CASSRNRAGGHPPYNEQFF | TGTGCCAGCAGCCGGAACAGGGCGGGGGGGCACCCCCCCTACAATGAGCAGTTCTTC
- | TRBD1 | TRBJ2-1 | TRBV13 | CASSTRDRYEQFF | TGTGCCAGCAGCACCCGGGACAGATATGAGCAGTTCTTC
- | TRBD2 | TRBJ2-5 | TRBV3-1/TRBV3-2 | CASSPLTSGGLQETQYF | TGTGCCAGCAGTCCCCTCACTAGCGGGGGACTACAAGAGACCCAGTACTTC
- | TRBD1 | TRBJ2-7 | TRBV6-6 | CASSLGGQRDEQYF | TGTGCCAGCAGTTTAGGGGGCCAGAGGGACGAGCAGTACTTC
- | - | TRBJ1-5 | TRBV28 | CASTPSGGGQPQHF | TGTGCCAGCACCCCATCGGGAGGGGGTCAGCCCCAGCATTTT
- | TRBD1 | TRBJ2-3 | TRBV11-2 | CASSLDLGQGWSDTQYF | TGTGCCAGCAGCTTAGATCTTGGACAGGGATGGTCAGATACGCAGTATTTT
- | TRBD1 | TRBJ2-1 | TRBV6-2/TRBV6-3 | CASSWDSRGRDEQFF | TGTGCCAGCAGTTGGGACAGCCGCGGTCGCGATGAGCAGTTCTTC
- | TRBD1 | TRBJ2-5 | TRBV5-1 | CASSAAGGQETQYF | TGCGCCAGCAGCGCCGCAGGGGGCCAAGAGACCCAGTACTTC
- | - | TRBJ1-4 | TRBV28 | CASSFYSYEKLFF | TGTGCCAGCAGTTTTTACAGTTACGAAAAACTGTTTTTT
- | - | TRBJ1-2 | TRBV6-2/TRBV6-3 | CASSLGNRANYGYTF | TGTGCCAGCAGCCTGGGGAACAGGGCCAACTATGGCTACACCTTC
once | TRBD1 | TRBJ2-5 | TRBV19 | CASTNRGQETQYF | TGTGCCAGCACCAACAGGGGGCAGGAGACCCAGTACTTC
once | - | TRBJ1-1 | TRBV4-3 | CASSQDSRPMNTEAFF | TGCGCCAGCAGCCAGGACAGCCGACCCATGAACACTGAAGCTTTCTTT
- | TRBD1 | TRBJ2-3 | TRBV7-9 | CASSLDRGISTDTQYF | TGTGCCAGCAGTCTAGACAGGGGGATTAGCACAGATACGCAGTATTTT